This T cell receptor beta chain was recorded in a study of OX40 agonist ivuxolimab in advanced cancers. Study observations and caveats: Average numbers of expanded clones were greater in CD8+ T cells than in CD4+.

Using immunoSEQ multiplex PCR, the repertoire was profiled, and TCRdb retains in-frame clones only, with some absent. The sample comprises 40,000 or so clones, roughly 82% of which are singletons, and approximately 21% rests with the top ten. Note on this clone: The antigen is undetermined.

Germline V gene data show CDR1 as MGHDK and CDR2 as SYGVNS. CDR3 length: 13 amino acids. With 7 bases removed from V and 7 bases from J, the gap between germline ends came to 17 bases. The sample consisted of CD4+ or CD8+ T cells sorted from blood, taken in a trial of the OX40 agonist ivuxolimab. The TCR sequence derives from an adult with an advanced solid tumor such as melanoma, head and neck, liver or kidney cancer. The chain combines TRBV25-1 with TRBJ2-7; weak D call: TRBD1 (6 bases). For the CDR3, the DNA is TGTGCCAGCAAGGAACAGGGCAATTGGGAGCAGTACTTC. It specifies CASKEQGNWEQYF.